This T cell receptor beta chain comes out of a study of blood T cell repertoires in COVID-19. This CDR3 contains 14 residues. The V and J ends lost 2 bases and 6 bases respectively, with 9 bases between them. The germline V gene has CDR1 SGHKS and CDR2 YYEKEE (reference sequence). Study processing details: Reference gene primer amplification in the assay estimated nucleated cell counts. Data came from immunoSEQ multiplex PCR; TCRdb stores just in-frame clones and leaves some out. The DNA gave D and trimming, while V, J and clone size come from that table. The data contain roughly 120,000 clones, approximately 85% of them singletons.

The rearrangement uses TRBV5-5 and TRBJ1-6, with D possibly matching TRBD1 (6 bases). The TCR comes from an elderly man with acute or convalescent COVID-19. The specimen sequenced was peripheral blood. The CDR3 loop is CASSLRQVNSPLHF. The DNA of the CDR3 is TGTGCCAGCAGCTTAAGACAGGTTAATTCACCCCTCCACTTT.